These 28 T cell receptor beta chains were all obtained from the same sample, sequenced in a study of T cell repertoires in cytomegalovirus infection (dated by TCRdb to between 2018 and 2021). For sequencing, an Illumina HiSeq 1500 was employed. TCRdb trimmed the raw reads at Q25, called clones with MiXCR and kept productive beta chains. Duplicate CDR3 protein sequences are folded into a single record with the most common DNA and genes. This sample has 700,000 to 950,000 distinct CDR3 sequences in its table, and approximately 30% of those were observed once. The top ten constitute roughly 12% of the sample. No antigen has been identified for these receptors. The treatment or condition label, read with the paper, signifies: in vitro stimulation with specific CMV peptide epitopes to enrich CMV-specific T cells. Sample: cultured CD8+ T cells from PBMCs, taken from culture after CMV antigen stimulation. Receptors originate from a human donor in good health (CMV status not recorded). Some clones in this sample may be carry-over from other donors' samples.

In this sample, this clonotype turned up a few times. CDR3 coding DNA: TGTGCCATCGCGGGGGGATCTGCTGGGGCCAACGTCCTGACTTTC. This codes for CAIAGGSAGANVLTF. The chain combines TRBV6-2 or TRBV6-3 with TRBJ2-6, with 8 bases fitting TRBD2. Trimming cost V 10 bases and J 2 bases; bases outside gene matches: 7. Germline V gene sequence: CDR1 MNHEY, CDR2 SVGEGT. The CDR3 consists of 15 residues.

The V gene is TRBV27, the J gene TRBJ1-4, with unresolved D. The CDR3 has 16 amino acids. Germline values: CDR1 MNHEY, CDR2 SMNVEV (reference sequence). V was shortened by 5 bases and J by 0 bases, with 13 bases between the two germline ends. CDR3 residues: CASSRWPRATNEKLFF. The DNA of the CDR3 is TGTGCCAGCAGTCGCTGGCCAAGAGCAACTAATGAAAAACTGTTTTTT.

This clonotype has a handful of counts. This rearrangement joins TRBV19 to TRBJ1-4; the D gene is possibly TRBD1 (5 bases). This CDR3 has 17 amino acids. From germline, CDR1 is LNHDA and CDR2 SQIVND (reference sequence). Trimming removed 3 bases from V and 11 bases from J, with 25 bases in between. CDR3 in amino acids: CASSIKGFSPFPGKLFF. The CDR3 DNA is TGTGCCAGTAGTATCAAGGGGTTCTCCCCTTTTCCGGGGAAACTGTTTTTT. Variable domain in full (rest from reference TRBV19 and TRBJ1-4): DGGITQSPKYLFRKEGQNVTLSCEQNLNHDAMYWYRQDPGQGLRLIYYSQIVNDFQKGDIAEGYSVSREKKESFPLTVTSAQKNPTAFYLCASSIKGFSPFPGKLFFGSGTQLSVL.

This clonotype showed up just a few times. The V gene is TRBV7-8, the J gene TRBJ2-3, with 7 bases aligning to TRBD2. The CDR3 loop spans 15 amino acids. Germline trimming cut 6 bases from V and 6 bases from J; bases unmatched to any gene: 12. Germline CDR1 SGHVS, CDR2 FQNEAQ. The CDR3 protein is CASRQPGGETDTQYF. The CDR3 coding sequence is TGTGCCAGCAGGCAACCTGGGGGGGAGACGGATACGCAGTATTTT.

The chain recombines TRBV7-1 with TRBJ2-3; either TRBD1 or TRBD2 may supply D (5 bases each). TRBV7-1 qualifies as an ORF whose function is uncertain. The germline V and J ends were trimmed by 4 bases and 2 bases, with 22 bases remaining between them. CDR3 size: 18 residues. The chain's CDR3 is CASSWPVSGQWATDTQYF. Written as DNA, the CDR3 is TGTGCCAGCAGCTGGCCCGTCTCGGGGCAGTGGGCCACAGATACGCAGTATTTT.

This clonotype has more than one count but fewer than ten. The V and J genes are TRBV4-1 and TRBJ2-1; 7 nucleotides align to TRBD2. The germline CDR1 and CDR2 sequences are MGHRA and YSYEKL. V was clipped by 3 bases and J by 4 bases; unmatched bases: 9. CDR3 length equals 16 residues. For the CDR3, the DNA is TGCGCCAGCAGCCACCCTCCTGAGCGGGGATACAATGAGCAGTTCTTC. This translates into CASSHPPERGYNEQFF.

This clonotype has a handful of counts. The chain carries TRBV27 and TRBJ1-2; tentatively, D is TRBD1 (5 bases). The CDR3 has 12 residues. The V gene lost 4 bases and the J gene lost 8 bases, with 11 bases spanning the gap. Germline CDR1 MNHEY, CDR2 SMNVEV (reference sequence). CDR3 in amino acids: CASSWDGEGYTF. CDR3 in DNA: TGTGCCAGCAGTTGGGACGGCGAGGGCTACACCTTC.

The sample holds a few counts of this clonotype. The chain carries TRBV6-1 and TRBJ2-3; a weak D match, TRBD2 (6 bases). The CDR3 sequence is 15 residues long. Germline V gene lookup returns CDR1 MNHNS and CDR2 SASEGT. V gave up 7 bases and J gave up 5 bases, with 19 bases separating them. CDR3 residues: CASTLPRGVGDTQYF. CDR3 in DNA: TGTGCCAGCACCCTGCCGCGCGGGGTTGGAGATACGCAGTATTTT.

This clonotype has more than one count but fewer than ten. V is TRBV9 and J is TRBJ2-3; 7 bases match TRBD2. The V and J ends lost 0 bases and 0 bases, in that order; junction bases with no gene match: 7. CDR3 length equals 17 residues. Germline CDR1 and CDR2: SGDLS and YYNGEE. CDR3 sequence (DNA): TGTGCCAGCAGCGTAGAGGGCGGGGGACTAAGCACAGATACGCAGTATTTT. Protein sequence: CASSVEGGGLSTDTQYF.

The J gene is TRBJ2-2, the V gene TRBV7-3; D is undetermined. Germline-derived CDR1 and CDR2 are SGHTA and FQGTGA. V lost 5 bases and J 10 bases, leaving 17 bases between the germline ends. The CDR3 has 14 amino acids. In DNA form, the CDR3 reads TGTGCCAGCAGCCCATCATCTGGCCTTGTGGAGCTGTTTTTT. Protein sequence: CASSPSSGLVELFF.

In this sample, this clonotype turned up many times. The J gene is TRBJ2-1, the V gene TRBV7-2, with a possible D match to TRBD2 (7 bases). The CDR3 has 17 residues. Trimming left V 1 base short and J 4 bases short, with 17 bases between. Germline lookup yields CDR1 SGHTA and CDR2 FQGNSA. CDR3 loop: CASSLVRGGGPYNEQFF. The CDR3 nucleotides are TGTGCCAGCAGCTTAGTCCGAGGGGGGGGCCCTTACAATGAGCAGTTCTTC.

This clonotype has more than one count but fewer than ten. The chain is built from TRBV11-2 and TRBJ2-7, with D hard to call. The germline V and J ends were trimmed by 2 bases and 0 bases, with 5 bases remaining between them. CDR1 is SGHAT, CDR2 FQNNGV, per germline. CDR3 length: 13 residues. The CDR3: CASSLSNSYEQYV. CDR3 in DNA: TGTGCCAGCAGCTTAAGTAACTCCTACGAGCAGTACGTC.

The J gene is TRBJ1-2, the V gene TRBV7-6; D not certain. V lost 3 bases, J lost 5 bases, and 10 bases lay in between. The germline CDR1 and CDR2 sequences are SGHVS and FNYEAQ. The CDR3 sequence is 13 residues long. The DNA of the CDR3 is TGTGCCAGCAGCTTTCCTTTACTTTATGGCTACACCTTC. This translates into CASSFPLLYGYTF.

The rearrangement joins TRBV6-5 to TRBJ1-6; D is undetermined. The CDR3 has 14 residues. Germline V CDR1 and CDR2: MNHEY, SVGAGI. V was cut by 2 bases and J by 10 bases, with 12 bases left in between. Written as DNA, the CDR3 is TGTGCCAGCAGTTACGGGATATTAGGCTCACCCCTCCACTTT. Protein sequence: CASSYGILGSPLHF.

This chain's CDR3 is CASSLSGVTGELFF. In nucleotides, the CDR3 is TGTGCCAGCAGCTTATCGGGGGTGACCGGGGAGCTGTTTTTT. This chain connects TRBV7-2 to TRBJ2-2; possibly TRBD2 for D (6 bases). V was pared by 2 bases and J by 5 bases, with 9 bases between. This CDR3 comprises 14 residues. Germline V CDR1 and CDR2: SGHTA, FQGNSA.

The chain employs TRBV7-4 and TRBJ1-2, with D hard to call. From germline, CDR1 is SGHVT and CDR2 SQSDAQ. The CDR3 has 16 residues. V shed 2 bases and J shed 2 bases, with 15 bases lying between them. CDR3: CASSLNLRQQNYGYTF. In nucleotides, the CDR3 is TGTGCCAGCAGCTTAAACCTACGGCAGCAAAACTATGGCTACACCTTC.

This clonotype has at least ten counts. A much larger clone lies a single base off, so this may be a read error. The J gene is TRBJ2-1, the V gene TRBV28; TRBD1 matches 7 bases. Germline V lookup: CDR1 MDHEN, CDR2 SYDVKM. CDR3 size: 15 residues. The ends lost 6 bases at V and 0 bases at J; junction bases unmatched: 5. CDR3 DNA sequence: TGTGCCAGCAGCCCCCCAGGGGGCTCCTACAATGAGCAGTTCTTC. It is translated as CASSPPGGSYNEQFF. Looking up the rest from reference TRBV28 and TRBJ2-1 gives the full variable domain: DVKVTQSSRYLVKRTGEKVFLECVQDMDHENMFWYRQDPGLGLRLIYFSYDVKMKEKGDIPEGYSVSREKKERFSLILESASTNQTSMYLCASSPPGGSYNEQFFGPGTRLTVL.

This clonotype was found many times. J is TRBJ2-1 and V is TRBV6-5; a weak D match, TRBD2 (6 bases). The CDR3 spans 15 residues. Germline CDR1 and CDR2: MNHEY and SVGAGI. Trimming took 2 bases from V and 0 from J, leaving 8 bases between them. The CDR3 protein is CASSYGGSSYNEQFF. CDR3 bases: TGTGCCAGCAGTTACGGGGGGAGCTCCTACAATGAGCAGTTCTTC.

This clonotype has at least ten counts. The gene calls are TRBV7-9 and TRBJ1-2, with TRBD1 matching 7 bases. The V gene's germline CDR1 is SEHNR and CDR2 FQNEAQ (reference sequence). J was trimmed by 4 bases and V by 5 bases; bases with no gene match: 10. The length of the CDR3 is 15 residues. CDR3 bases: TGTGCCAGCAGCCCAGACTGGGACAGCGCCTATGGCTACACCTTC. Encoded protein: CASSPDWDSAYGYTF.

The rearrangement joins TRBV7-8 to TRBJ1-3; no clear D gene. The ends were cut back, 2 bases at V and 4 bases at J, with 9 bases in the middle. Germline assignment: CDR1 SGHVS and CDR2 FQNEAQ. The CDR3 runs to 14 residues. CDR3 nucleotides: TGTGCCAGCAGCTTAAGAAGTGGCGGAAACACCATATATTTT. It encodes CASSLRSGGNTIYF.

The chain has TRBV14 and TRBJ2-1; possibly TRBD1 for D (5 bases). Deletions cut 3 bases from V and 1 base from J, with 13 bases between. Germline V CDR1 and CDR2: SGHDN, FVKESK. This CDR3 spans 16 amino acids. The CDR3 nucleotides are TGTGCCAGCAGCCAGTCAACAGGTCCTTCCTACAATGAGCAGTTCTTC. Its translation: CASSQSTGPSYNEQFF.

CDR3 sequence: CASSQDPWPLAGRHEQYF. CDR3 nucleotide sequence: TGTGCCAGCAGCCAAGATCCCTGGCCACTAGCGGGGCGTCACGAGCAGTACTTC. The gene calls are TRBV14 and TRBJ2-7; 10 bases are shared with TRBD2. Losses at the gene ends were 0 bases for V and 5 bases for J; bases not matched to a gene: 13. The CDR3 sequence is 18 residues long. The germline V gene encodes CDR1 SGHDN and CDR2 FVKESK.

The chain employs TRBV9 and TRBJ2-3; 8 nucleotides match TRBD2. The CDR3 is 15 residues long. The germline CDR1 and CDR2 sequences are SGDLS and YYNGEE. V was clipped by 0 bases and J by 6 bases; unmatched bases: 6. The CDR3 DNA reads as TGTGCCAGCAGCGTAGCTGGGACTAGGGTCGATACGCAGTATTTT. It is translated as CASSVAGTRVDTQYF.

This clonotype occurred a few times. The V gene is TRBV7-6, the J gene TRBJ1-4; 10 nucleotides align to TRBD1. The CDR3 contains 14 residues. Germline CDR1 is SGHVS and CDR2 is FNYEAQ. After removal of 7 bases from V and 10 bases from J, the junction contained 9 bases not matched to a gene. CDR3 sequence reads: CASNPGQGFGKLFF. CDR3 in DNA: TGTGCCAGCAACCCGGGACAGGGGTTCGGAAAACTGTTTTTT.

In this sample, this clonotype turned up a few times. This chain connects TRBV20-1 to TRBJ2-3, with D perhaps matching TRBD2 (6 bases). The CDR3 length is 15 residues. Trimming removed 6 bases from V and 1 base from J, with 17 bases in between. Per the germline V gene, CDR1 is DFQATT and CDR2 is SNEGSKA (reference sequence). CDR3: CSAQQYTGGTDTQYF. DNA of the CDR3: TGCAGTGCCCAACAATATACGGGGGGCACAGATACGCAGTATTTT.

This clonotype occurred many times. The gene calls are TRBV7-2 and TRBJ1-4; TRBD1 agrees at 10 bases. V shed 5 bases, J shed 4 bases, and the junction held 4 bases outside the gene matches. Germline V gene lookup returns CDR1 SGHTA and CDR2 FQGNSA. The CDR3 contains 15 residues. The CDR3 reads CASSPGQGGNEKLFF. Here the CDR3 DNA reads TGTGCCAGCAGCCCCGGACAGGGGGGTAATGAAAAACTGTTTTTT.

Worth noting for this clonotype: This may be a read error: a much more frequent sequence differs by one nucleotide. This chain links TRBV7-8 with TRBJ2-7, with D perhaps matching TRBD1 (6 bases). Germline lookup yields CDR1 SGHVS and CDR2 FQNEAQ. V was shortened by 6 bases and J by 0 bases, with 24 bases between the two germline ends. The CDR3 has 18 residues. Here the CDR3 reads CASSYPGHGQKSSYEQYF. Written as DNA, the CDR3 is TGTGCCAGCAGTTATCCGGGACATGGCCAAAAATCCTCCTACGAGCAGTACTTC.

J is TRBJ2-1 and V is TRBV24-1; D gene ambiguous. Germline V gives CDR1 KGHDR, CDR2 SFDVKD. The CDR3 covers 15 residues. Trimming left V 1 base short and J 5 bases short, with 11 bases between. CDR3 sequence (DNA): TGTGCCACCAGTGATTTTATAGACCGGAACAATGAGCAGTTCTTC. It encodes CATSDFIDRNNEQFF.